A single sample gave rise to the 20 T cell receptor beta chains below, sequenced in a study of blood T cell repertoires in COVID-19. Assay: immunoSEQ multiplex PCR; the TCRdb copy retains only in-frame clones and omits some. The sample has around 49,000 clones; roughly 80% are singletons. Source material: peripheral blood. The receptors were gathered from a woman aged 55-69 years with acute or convalescent COVID-19.

The V call is TRBV6-5, the J call TRBJ1-5; possibly TRBD1 for D (6 bases). Germline CDR1 and CDR2: MNHEY and SVGAGI. The CDR3 consists of 14 residues. Trimming stripped 6 bases from V and 6 bases from J, with 15 bases between. In DNA, the CDR3 is TGTGCCAGCAGACGAAACAGGGAACGTCAGCCCCAGCATTTT. It specifies CASRRNRERQPQHF.

This clone was recorded a few times. V and J are TRBV6-5 and TRBJ1-1; D is unresolved. Germline CDR1 is MNHEY and CDR2 is SVGAGI. V was pared by 3 bases and J by 5 bases, with 13 bases between. The CDR3 is made up of 14 amino acids. DNA for the CDR3: TGTGCCAGCAGTTATTATTCGGGTCGTACTGAAGCTTTCTTT. This codes for CASSYYSGRTEAFF.

The CDR3 nucleotides read TGTGCCAGTGACCAAGGGCGAGGGAGCAATCAGCCCCAGCATTTT. Translating gives CASDQGRGSNQPQHF. The genes are TRBV19 and TRBJ1-5; D is ambiguous. Trimming shortened V by 8 bases and J by 1 base, and 15 bases separated the two germline ends. The CDR3 is 15 residues long. The germline V gene has CDR1 LNHDA and CDR2 SQIVND (reference sequence).

The CDR3 DNA follows: TGTGCCAGCAGCCAAGGACAGAGAAACACCATATATTTT. Residues: CASSQGQRNTIYF. The genes are TRBV12-3 or TRBV12-4 and TRBJ1-3, with a tentative D call TRBD1 (6 bases). The CDR3 is 13 residues long. The germline V and J ends were trimmed by 6 bases and 5 bases, with 11 bases remaining between them.

The chain has TRBV7-2 and TRBJ1-1; 9 bases line up with TRBD1. Germline V CDR1 and CDR2: SGHTA, FQGNSA. V dropped 4 bases and J dropped 6; count of bases not matched to a gene: 6. This CDR3 spans 14 amino acids. The CDR3 loop is CASSSRQGVPEAFF. For the CDR3, the DNA is TGTGCCAGCAGCTCCCGACAGGGGGTACCTGAAGCTTTCTTT. Complete variable domain (other parts from reference TRBV7-2 and TRBJ1-1): GAGVSQSPSNKVTEKGKDVELRCDPISGHTALYWYRQSLGQGLEFLIYFQGNSAPDKSGLPSDRFSAERTGGSVSTLTIQRTQQEDSAVYLCASSSRQGVPEAFFGQGTRLTVV.

The chain couples TRBV5-1 to TRBJ2-1; TRBD2 matches at 13 bases. This CDR3 has 18 amino acids. Germline lookup yields CDR1 SGHRS and CDR2 YFSETQ. With 4 bases clipped from V and 4 bases from J, the junction kept 11 bases outside the gene matches. CDR3 residues: CASSIPIGLAGAYNEQFF. In DNA form, the CDR3 reads TGCGCCAGCAGCATTCCTATAGGACTAGCGGGAGCGTACAATGAGCAGTTCTTC. Full variable domain (remainder filled in from reference TRBV5-1 and TRBJ2-1): KAGVTQTPRYLIKTRGQQVTLSCSPISGHRSVSWYQQTPGQGLQFLFEYFSETQRNKGNFPGRFSGRQFSNSRSEMNVSTLELGDSALYLCASSIPIGLAGAYNEQFFGPGTRLTVL.

The chain joins TRBV7-2 to TRBJ2-5; the D gene is possibly TRBD2 (6 bases). CDR1 is SGHTA and CDR2 is FQGNSA in the germline V gene. The CDR3 covers 16 residues. The ends were cut back, 1 base at V and 4 bases at J, with 16 bases in the middle. CDR3 region: CASSLGLEPGGETQYF. In nucleotides, the CDR3 is TGTGCCAGCAGCTTAGGGTTGGAGCCCGGGGGAGAGACCCAGTACTTC.

The V call is TRBV9, the J call TRBJ2-5; TRBD2 matches at 9 bases. The CDR3 contains 15 residues. The germline gives CDR1 SGDLS, CDR2 YYNGEE. V trimming: 3 bases; J trimming: 3 bases; junction bases outside the gene matches: 6. The CDR3 bases are TGTGCCAGCAGCGGTAGCGGGAGAAGAGAAGAGACCCAGTACTTC. Its protein is CASSGSGRREETQYF.

This clone has more than one count but fewer than ten. The DNA of the CDR3 is TGTGCCAGCAGTTTAGACAGGGTCCCCACTGAAGCTTTCTTT. Its translation: CASSLDRVPTEAFF. This chain joins TRBV6-5 and TRBJ1-1, with 7 positions matching TRBD1. Germline V gene data show CDR1 as MNHEY and CDR2 as SVGAGI. V was pared by 4 bases and J by 4 bases, with 6 bases of the junction left unmatched. The CDR3 is 14 residues long.

The V gene is TRBV19, the J gene TRBJ1-6; D might be TRBD1 (6 bases). The CDR3 covers 16 residues. Per the germline V gene, CDR1 is LNHDA and CDR2 is SQIVND (reference sequence). Trimming pared 1 base from V and 14 bases from J, leaving 21 bases between. This CDR3 reads CASSIGDTAMRGTLHF. CDR3 in DNA: TGTGCCAGTAGTATAGGGGACACCGCAATGAGGGGAACCCTCCACTTT.

The chain carries TRBV19 and TRBJ1-3, with D unresolved. CDR1 is LNHDA, CDR2 SQIVND, per germline (reference sequence). Trimming cost V 6 bases and J 0 bases, with 6 bases left between them. The CDR3 is made up of 13 amino acids. CDR3 region: CASSGSSGNTIYF. CDR3 coding DNA: TGTGCCAGTAGCGGGAGCTCTGGAAACACCATATATTTT.

In this sample, this clone turned up once. This chain connects TRBV30 to TRBJ1-1, with 10 bases lining up with TRBD1. CDR1 is GTSNPN and CDR2 is SVGIG in the germline V gene (reference sequence). This CDR3 spans 14 amino acids. Germline trimming cut 2 bases from V and 4 bases from J; bases unmatched to any gene: 4. The CDR3 sequence is CAWSSWDRGTEAFF. As DNA, the CDR3 is TGTGCCTGGAGTTCCTGGGACAGGGGCACTGAAGCTTTCTTT.

This clone was counted between two and nine times. V gene TRBV7-2 combines with J gene TRBJ2-7, with 7 bases that match TRBD1. This CDR3 comprises 15 residues. Per germline, CDR1 SGHTA and CDR2 FQGNSA. V was clipped by 5 bases and J by 1 base; unmatched bases: 8. CDR3: CASSRRDSSSYEQYF. For the CDR3, the DNA is TGTGCCAGCAGCCGCCGGGACAGCTCATCCTACGAGCAGTACTTC.

The rearrangement uses TRBV19 and TRBJ2-3, with TRBD2 matching 7 bases. The V and J ends lost 3 bases and 0 bases, in that order; junction bases with no gene match: 3. The germline gives CDR1 LNHDA, CDR2 SQIVND (reference sequence). CDR3 length: 15 residues. The CDR3: CASSIWGGSTDTQYF. The CDR3 DNA reads as TGTGCCAGTAGTATTTGGGGGGGGAGCACAGATACGCAGTATTTT.

The rearrangement joins TRBV19 to TRBJ1-3, with D tentatively TRBD1 (6 bases). Trimming pared 5 bases from V and 2 bases from J, leaving 16 bases between. The germline V gene has CDR1 LNHDA and CDR2 SQIVND (reference sequence). The CDR3 spans 16 residues. The DNA for the CDR3 is TGTGCCAGTAGTGAGACAGGCCTTTGGACTGGAAACACCATATATTTT. Amino acids: CASSETGLWTGNTIYF.

V usage is TRBV19 and J usage is TRBJ2-2; D ambiguous. Per germline, CDR1 LNHDA and CDR2 SQIVND (reference sequence). The CDR3 extends over 17 amino acids. The germline V and J ends were trimmed by 4 bases and 0 bases, with 15 bases remaining between them. Here the CDR3 reads CASSTDIRRANTGELFF. The CDR3 DNA is TGTGCCAGTAGTACAGACATTCGGAGAGCGAACACCGGGGAGCTGTTTTTT.

The chain combines TRBV28 with TRBJ1-6, with D unclear. CDR1 and CDR2 from the germline V gene are MDHEN and SYDVKM. Trimming pared 8 bases from V and 6 bases from J, leaving 14 bases between. The length of the CDR3 is 14 residues. Written as DNA, the CDR3 is TGTGCCAGCCTATACGTAGCCTCTAATTCACCCCTCCACTTT. This gives the protein CASLYVASNSPLHF.

The chain is built from TRBV27 and TRBJ2-7; possible D gene TRBD2, 5 bases. The V gene lost 3 bases and the J gene lost 4 bases, with 16 bases spanning the gap. Germline-derived CDR1 and CDR2 are MNHEY and SMNVEV (reference sequence). The CDR3 sequence is 15 residues long. DNA for the CDR3: TGTGCCAGCAGTTTCTCGGGGTCGGCACTTTACGAGCAGTACTTC. Translation gives CASSFSGSALYEQYF.

A few counts support this clone. This chain joins TRBV27 and TRBJ1-1, with 9 bases identical to TRBD1. The CDR3 is made up of 15 amino acids. V trimming: 5 bases; J trimming: 3 bases; junction bases outside the gene matches: 7. Germline V gene lookup returns CDR1 MNHEY and CDR2 SMNVEV (reference sequence). The CDR3 DNA reads TGTGCCAGCAGTCCCTGGACAGGGGCGTACACTGAAGCTTTCTTT. Protein: CASSPWTGAYTEAFF.

The rearrangement joins TRBV29-1 to TRBJ1-4; 9 positions match TRBD1. CDR1 is SQVTM, CDR2 ANQGSEA, per germline. This CDR3 is built from 17 residues. Trimming removed 6 bases from V and 7 bases from J; junction bases left unmatched: 18. DNA for the CDR3: TGCAGCGTGGCACCGGGACAGGGACCCCCTCAGGCTGAAAAACTGTTTTTT. Its protein product is CSVAPGQGPPQAEKLFF.